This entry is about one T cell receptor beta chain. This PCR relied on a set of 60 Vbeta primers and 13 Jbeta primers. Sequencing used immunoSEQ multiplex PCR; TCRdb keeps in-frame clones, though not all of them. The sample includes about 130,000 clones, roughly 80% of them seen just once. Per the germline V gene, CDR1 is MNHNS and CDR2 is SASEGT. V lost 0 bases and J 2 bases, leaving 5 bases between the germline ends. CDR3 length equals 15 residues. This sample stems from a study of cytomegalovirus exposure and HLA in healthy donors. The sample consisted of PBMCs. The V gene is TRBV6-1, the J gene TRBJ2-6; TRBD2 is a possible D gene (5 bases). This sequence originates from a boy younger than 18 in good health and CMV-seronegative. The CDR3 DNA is TGTGCCAGCAGTGAAGCGGGAGCTGGGGCCAACGTCCTGACTTTC. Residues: CASSEAGAGANVLTF.